This T cell receptor (beta chain) was identified during a study of PD-1 blockade in classical Hodgkin lymphoma. Trimming pared 4 bases from V and 1 base from J, leaving 13 bases between. The V gene's germline CDR1 is SEHNR and CDR2 FQNEAQ (reference sequence). The CDR3 runs 15 residues. Sequenced by immunoSEQ multiplex PCR; TCRdb stores in-frame clones only, minus some. The sample shows 15,000 to 20,000 clones, about nine tenths of them seen only once. Time point reported: newly diagnosed, previously untreated cHL patient sample. The sequencing sample was made of peripheral blood mononuclear cells (PBMCs). The chain combines TRBV7-9 with TRBJ1-1; possible D gene TRBD1, 5 bases. The sequence came from a human donor with classical Hodgkin lymphoma. In DNA form, the CDR3 reads TGTGCCAGCAGCTCCCCCAGGGAGGGGAACACTGAAGCTTTCTTT. Encoded protein: CASSSPREGNTEAFF.